A selection of T cell receptor beta chains follows, all from one sample in a study of identical twins. A single record per CDR3 protein comes from TCRdb applying MiXCR to the 5' RACE reads. The sample lists fewer than 250,000 distinct CDR3 sequences; 6% to 8.5% were seen once. These same data were also listed under a study on yellow fever vaccine responses in identical twins.

The sample was CD8+ T cells sorted from blood. The receptors were gathered from a woman under 30 in good health. Each CDR3 is given with its conserved first and last residue. D genes are given only for firm matches. Clone size is shown for a subset of rows, as once, few, many or a class of expanded clone.

V gene	D gene	J gene	clone size	CDR3 DNA	CDR3 protein
TRBV12-3/TRBV12-4	TRBD2	TRBJ2-2	many	TGTGCCAGCAGCCCCTGGGGACTAGAAGGGGTTAGAGGCGGGGAGCTGTTTTTT	CASSPWGLEGVRGGELFF
TRBV14	TRBD2	TRBJ2-1	-	TGTGCCAGCAGCCAATACTTGGGGGAGCGGGGTGAGCAGTTCTTC	CASSQYLGERGEQFF
TRBV29-1	-	TRBJ1-2	many	TGCAGCGCCGGCGGGGGTTACGGTGGCTACACCTTC	CSAGGGYGGYTF
TRBV6-5	-	TRBJ2-2	-	TGTGCCAGCAGTTACTCGTTGACGGGTTTCGCCGTCACCGGGGAGCTGTTTTTT	CASSYSLTGFAVTGELFF
TRBV6-6	-	TRBJ1-6	many	TGTGCCAGCAGTTACGGCGGGACCCTCCACTTT	CASSYGGTLHF
TRBV4-2	TRBD2	TRBJ2-7	many	TGTGCCAGCAGCCAGGGACTAGCGGGAGACTACGAGCAGTACTTC	CASSQGLAGDYEQYF
TRBV24-1	-	TRBJ2-1	many	TGTGCCACCTTACTAGGCAATGAGCAGTTCTTC	CATLLGNEQFF
TRBV28	TRBD1	TRBJ1-6	few	TGTGCCAGCAGTTTAACTATCCAGGGGGAGTTTTCACCCCTCCACTTT	CASSLTIQGEFSPLHF
TRBV27	-	TRBJ2-3	-	TGTGCCAGCAGTTTCGGTTCACCGGATGATACGCAGTATTTT	CASSFGSPDDTQYF
TRBV9	TRBD2	TRBJ2-4	many	TGTGCCAGCAGCGTAGCGGGAGGGTCCAAAAACATTCAGTACTTC	CASSVAGGSKNIQYF
TRBV10-2	-	TRBJ1-2	many	TGCGCCAGCAGTGAGTCGGGCAGTGTCGGCTATGGCTACACCTTC	CASSESGSVGYGYTF
TRBV7-9	-	TRBJ1-5	-	TGTGCCAGCAGCACTAGCAATCAGCCCCAGCATTTT	CASSTSNQPQHF
TRBV6-1	-	TRBJ2-3	many	TGTGCCAGCAGCCGCCGGGACGGCACAGATACGCAGTATTTT	CASSRRDGTDTQYF
TRBV6-4	TRBD2	TRBJ2-3	many	TGTGCCAGCAGCCTAGCGGGATCGGCAGATACGCAGTATTTT	CASSLAGSADTQYF
TRBV20-1	-	TRBJ1-2	-	TGCAGTGCTAGAGATATACTCCGGGACACTTCTGCTGGGAGGGGGTATGGCTACACCTTC	CSARDILRDTSAGRGYGYTF
TRBV5-1	-	TRBJ2-7	many	TGCGCCAGCAGCTTGGGGATCGCCTACGAGCAGTACTTC	CASSLGIAYEQYF
TRBV3-1	TRBD2	TRBJ2-5	many	TGTGCCAGCAGCCAAGTACCGACTAGCGGGTCGGAGACCCAGTACTTC	CASSQVPTSGSETQYF
TRBV6-1	-	TRBJ2-7	-	TGTGCCAGCAGAATGGGCGGAACCTACGAGCAGTACTTC	CASRMGGTYEQYF
TRBV3-1	-	TRBJ1-3	-	TGTGCCAGCAGCCAAGTGGGACCCATTTTCTCTGGAAACACCATATATTTT	CASSQVGPIFSGNTIYF
TRBV3-1	-	TRBJ2-1	-	TGTGCCAGCAGCCAAGTCGGGCAGGGGAGCGCCTACAATGAGCAGTTCTTC	CASSQVGQGSAYNEQFF
TRBV7-9	-	TRBJ1-1	-	TGTGCCAGCAGCTTCCTGGGACAAAACACTGAAGCTTTCTTT	CASSFLGQNTEAFF
TRBV12-3/TRBV12-4	TRBD1	TRBJ2-5	many	TGTGCCAGCAGCCCCGGGACAGGGGGAGAGACCCAGTACTTC	CASSPGTGGETQYF
TRBV3-1	-	TRBJ1-4	many	TGTGCCAGCAGCCAAGCCGAACAGGAGGAACTGTTTTTT	CASSQAEQEELFF
TRBV4-2	TRBD2	TRBJ2-2	many	TGTGCCAGCAGCCAAGTTAGGGGACTAGTGTTCACCGGGGAGCTGTTTTTT	CASSQVRGLVFTGELFF
TRBV20-1	-	TRBJ2-1	few	TGCAGTGCTACCCCGGAAGACTACAATGAGCAGTTCTTC	CSATPEDYNEQFF
TRBV27	-	TRBJ2-7	-	TGTGCCAGCAGAGACGTAGGTCCGGGCGAGCAGTACTTC	CASRDVGPGEQYF
TRBV4-1	-	TRBJ1-1	-	TGCGCCAGCAGCCAATACGCAGGGAACACTGAAGCTTTCTTT	CASSQYAGNTEAFF
TRBV20-1	TRBD1	TRBJ2-7	few	TGCAGTGCTAGAGATTACAGGGGGGTCTCCTACGAGCAGTACTTC	CSARDYRGVSYEQYF
TRBV10-3	TRBD2	TRBJ2-1	many	TGTGCCATCAGTAAGCACCCGACTAGCGGGGTATACAATGAGCAGTTCTTC	CAISKHPTSGVYNEQFF
TRBV12-3/TRBV12-4	TRBD1	TRBJ2-7	many	TGTGCCAGCAGTGACAGGGTCTACGAGCAGTACTTC	CASSDRVYEQYF
TRBV12-3/TRBV12-4	-	TRBJ1-6	few	TGTGCCAGCAGTTCCGCGGTCTATAATTCACCCCTCCACTTT	CASSSAVYNSPLHF
TRBV10-1	-	TRBJ1-1	few	TGCGCCAGCAGTGAAGACGCGAACACTGAAGCTTTCTTT	CASSEDANTEAFF
TRBV7-9	-	TRBJ1-1	many	TGTGCCAGCAGCTTAGAGAGGACAATGAACACTGAAGCTTTCTTT	CASSLERTMNTEAFF
TRBV2	TRBD2	TRBJ2-1	-	TGTGCCAGCAGTCCTTATAGCGGGGGCAACTGGCCAGATGAGCAGTTCTTC	CASSPYSGGNWPDEQFF
TRBV7-6	-	TRBJ2-3	-	TGTGCCAGCAGCTTAGGGCGCGGAAGCACAGATACGCAGTATTTT	CASSLGRGSTDTQYF
TRBV13	TRBD2	TRBJ2-7	-	TGTGCCAGCAGCTACGGGAGGCTAGACTACGAGCAGTACTTC	CASSYGRLDYEQYF
TRBV27	-	TRBJ1-1	-	TGTGCCAGCAGTTTATGGCGAACCGGTGGGTACACTGAAGCTTTCTTT	CASSLWRTGGYTEAFF
TRBV2	TRBD1	TRBJ2-2	few	TGTGCCAGCAGTGAAGGGCCCGGGACAGGGGTTTATACCGGGGAGCTGTTTTTT	CASSEGPGTGVYTGELFF
TRBV4-1	-	TRBJ2-1	-	TGCGCCAGCAGCCCCAAGGCGGCGGAGAGCCCCTACAATGAGCAGTTCTTC	CASSPKAAESPYNEQFF
TRBV7-9	TRBD1	TRBJ2-1	few	TGTGCCAGCAGCCCTCCTCCGGGACAGTCTTCCAATGAGCAGTTCTTC	CASSPPPGQSSNEQFF
TRBV6-5	-	TRBJ2-1	many	TGTGCCAGCAGTTACTCGAGTGGCGGGACCAATGAGCAGTTCTTC	CASSYSSGGTNEQFF
TRBV12-3/TRBV12-4	-	TRBJ2-7	many	TGTGCCAGCAAGGGGGGGCGGGAGCAGTACTTC	CASKGGREQYF
TRBV3-1	-	TRBJ2-7	few	TGTGCCAGCAGCGCCCCGGTCTCCGGGGCCGAGCAGTACTTC	CASSAPVSGAEQYF
TRBV15	-	TRBJ2-3	few	TGTGCCACCGAAGGCGGTAGAAGAGATACGCAGTATTTT	CATEGGRRDTQYF
TRBV14	-	TRBJ2-2	few	TGTGCCAGCAGCCAAGAGGGGCTAGTATTTGAGGAGCTGTTTTTT	CASSQEGLVFEELFF
TRBV24-1	-	TRBJ1-2	-	TGTGCCACCAGTGTTGGCGGAGATAACTATGGCTACACCTTC	CATSVGGDNYGYTF
TRBV24-1	TRBD2	TRBJ2-5	many	TGTGCCACCAGTGACTCCCGGGAGGCGGAAGAGACCCAGTACTTC	CATSDSREAEETQYF
TRBV11-1	-	TRBJ2-2	few	TGTGCCAGCAGTATAGGATGGACCGGGGAGCTGTTTTTT	CASSIGWTGELFF
TRBV27	-	TRBJ1-4	-	TGTGCCAGCAGTTTTGGCCAGGGTGGAAAACTGTTTTTT	CASSFGQGGKLFF
TRBV12-3/TRBV12-4	-	TRBJ2-2	many	TGTGCCAGCAGTTTCCGGGCTGGTGGCACCGGGGAGCTGTTTTTT	CASSFRAGGTGELFF
TRBV24-1	-	TRBJ2-2	many	TGTGCCACCAGTGACGGGGCTGGCACCGGGGAGCTGTTTTTT	CATSDGAGTGELFF
TRBV7-2	TRBD2	TRBJ2-1	-	TGTGCCAGAAGCCCCGGACTAGCGGATTACAATGAGCAGTTCTTC	CARSPGLADYNEQFF
TRBV7-7	-	TRBJ2-2	few	TGTGCCAGCAGCACCCACTTGTTTGGGACCGGGGAGCTGTTTTTT	CASSTHLFGTGELFF
TRBV10-3	-	TRBJ2-5	-	TGTGCCATCAGTGATCCTTTCGCGGGGGACACCCAAGAGACCCAGTACTTC	CAISDPFAGDTQETQYF
TRBV7-3	-	TRBJ2-3	many	TGTGCCAGCAGCTTAACTCGGACTTCCACAGATACGCAGTATTTT	CASSLTRTSTDTQYF